The 3 T cell receptor beta chains in this list originate from one sample, sequenced in a study of CD8+ T cells in alopecia areata (dated by TCRdb to about 2018). The time point label here, explained by the study, means: baseline before oral tofacitinib. The library was prepared using the immunoSEQ multiplex PCR assay. RNA was extracted from all samples and reverse transcribed into cDNA, which served as template for TCR sequencing. What TCRdb holds here is the immuneACCESS table cut down to in-frame rearrangements. Part of the clones is not present; checked against another copy, under half of the missing clones reflect an unresolved V gene, and the others are unexplained. Within this sample are hundreds of thousands of clones, with approximately 61% of them counted one time only. In total, the top ten clones hold around 1.2% of the sample. The sequences come from CD4+ T cells sorted from blood, collected at week 0. These receptor sequences come from a human donor with alopecia areata.

This clone was counted only a few times. The gene calls are TRBV7-2 and TRBJ2-6, with unresolved D. Trimming removed 1 base from V and 0 bases from J, with 4 bases in between. This CDR3 is 15 amino acids long. Per germline, CDR1 SGHTA and CDR2 FQGNSA. The CDR3 spells CASSLGGSGANVLTF. CDR3 coding DNA: TGTGCCAGCAGCTTAGGGGGCTCTGGGGCCAACGTCCTGACTTTC. The whole variable domain, filled in from reference TRBV7-2 and TRBJ2-6, reads GAGVSQSPSNKVTEKGKDVELRCDPISGHTALYWYRQSLGQGLEFLIYFQGNSAPDKSGLPSDRFSAERTGGSVSTLTIQRTQQEDSAVYLCASSLGGSGANVLTFGAGSRLTVL.

This CDR3 reads CAISVVRTTYEQYF. Written as DNA, the CDR3 is TGTGCCATCAGTGTGGTCAGGACCACCTACGAGCAGTACTTC. The rearrangement uses TRBV10-3 and TRBJ2-7; no definite D call. The CDR3 sequence is 14 residues long. Per germline, CDR1 ENHRY and CDR2 SYGVKD. V lost 4 bases to trimming and J lost 2 bases, with 12 bases between them.

In its sample, this clone was seen once. The CDR3 here is CASSFWGRKDTQYF. CDR3 DNA sequence: TGTGCCAGCAGCTTCTGGGGAAGGAAAGATACGCAGTATTTT. The V and J genes are TRBV5-4 and TRBJ2-3; D not resolved. The CDR3 has 14 amino acids. Germline CDR1 is SGHNT and CDR2 is YYREEE (reference sequence). V was pared by 2 bases and J by 5 bases, with 12 bases between.